Each of the 12 T cell receptor beta chains below was sequenced from the same sample in a study of blood T cell repertoires in COVID-19. Assay used: immunoSEQ multiplex PCR; TCRdb lists only in-frame clones, some missing. This table holds 200,000 to 250,000 clones, roughly four fifths found once. Sequenced input: peripheral blood. These receptors were taken from a man aged 30-40 years who had recovered from COVID-19.

The rearrangement joins TRBV19 to TRBJ1-2; possibly TRBD1 for D (6 bases). Germline loops: CDR1 LNHDA, CDR2 SQIVND (reference sequence). CDR3 length: 14 residues. With 4 bases removed from V and 5 bases from J, the gap between germline ends came to 14 bases. The DNA for the CDR3 is TGTGCCAGTAGTAGGATGGGGGCAAAGTATGGCTACACCTTC. Protein: CASSRMGAKYGYTF.

The chain combines TRBV3-1 (or the pseudogene TRBV3-2) with TRBJ1-2, with D uncertain. V lost 3 bases and J 0 bases, leaving 8 bases between the germline ends. The germline V gene encodes CDR1 LGHDT and CDR2 YNNKEL (reference sequence). The CDR3 loop spans 14 amino acids. The CDR3 loop is CASSQAQSNYGYTF. For the CDR3, the DNA is TGTGCCAGCAGCCAGGCACAGTCTAACTATGGCTACACCTTC.

The gene calls are TRBV2 and TRBJ2-5; 7 bases are shared with TRBD1. Germline V gene lookup returns CDR1 SNHLY and CDR2 FYNNEI. This CDR3 contains 14 residues. Trimming took 5 bases from V and 3 from J; bases not matched to a gene: 6. Here the CDR3 reads CASSFLTGKETQYF. The CDR3 DNA follows: TGTGCCAGCAGTTTCTTGACAGGGAAAGAGACCCAGTACTTC.

The gene calls are TRBV5-6 and TRBJ1-1; 9 positions agree with TRBD1. Unmatched junction bases numbered 3, after V lost 3 bases and J lost 3 bases. Germline loops: CDR1 SGHDT, CDR2 YYEEEE. The CDR3 contains 14 residues. CDR3: CASSWRDRDTEAFF. The DNA for the CDR3 is TGTGCCAGCAGCTGGAGGGACAGGGACACTGAAGCTTTCTTT.

This chain links TRBV6-5 with TRBJ2-1; weak D call: TRBD2 (6 bases). The CDR3 spans 15 residues. Germline CDR1 MNHEY, CDR2 SVGAGI. Trimming removed 6 bases from V and 5 bases from J, with 17 bases in between. For the CDR3, the DNA is TGTGCCAGCAGGCCGACTAGATGGGAACACAATGAGCAGTTCTTC. Protein product: CASRPTRWEHNEQFF.

The rearrangement uses TRBV5-6 and TRBJ2-2; 9 positions match TRBD2. CDR3 length: 18 amino acids. The V gene's germline CDR1 is SGHDT and CDR2 YYEEEE. V lost 0 bases, J lost 3 bases, and 9 bases stayed unmatched. The DNA for the CDR3 is TGTGCCAGCAGCTTGGAATTAGCGGGGGCCCTTGACACCGGGGAGCTGTTTTTT. Translating it yields CASSLELAGALDTGELFF.

The chain joins TRBV9 to TRBJ2-5; D possibly corresponds to TRBD1 (5 bases). This CDR3 has 15 amino acids. Germline values: CDR1 SGDLS, CDR2 YYNGEE. V gave up 4 bases and J gave up 5 bases, with 18 bases separating them. CDR3 sequence (DNA): TGTGCCAGCAGCCCAACTGGGCAGGGATGGGAGACCCAGTACTTC. Its protein product is CASSPTGQGWETQYF.

The chain combines TRBV18 with TRBJ1-5; 9 bases match TRBD1. Germline values: CDR1 KGHSH, CDR2 LQKENI. The V and J ends lost 2 bases and 6 bases, in that order; junction bases with no gene match: 5. This CDR3 comprises 15 residues. The CDR3 region has the DNA TGTGCCAGCTCACCAAGACAGGGGGAAGGTCAGCCCCAGCATTTT. Translation gives CASSPRQGEGQPQHF.

V gene TRBV5-6 combines with J gene TRBJ1-2; 8 nucleotides match TRBD1. This CDR3 has 15 amino acids. The junction had 6 bases not matched to a gene; V was cut back by 0 bases and J by 5 bases. The germline V gene has CDR1 SGHDT and CDR2 YYEEEE. The CDR3 here is CASSLVTGGIYGYTF. CDR3 DNA sequence: TGTGCCAGCAGCTTGGTAACAGGGGGAATATATGGCTACACCTTC.

V and J are TRBV18 and TRBJ2-1; the match to TRBD1 covers 7 bases. Per germline, CDR1 KGHSH and CDR2 LQKENI. V gave up 3 bases and J gave up 4 bases; unmatched junction bases: 9. CDR3 length equals 16 residues. Written as DNA, the CDR3 is TGTGCCAGCTCACCTCTCCCCGAGACAGGGTACAATGAGCAGTTCTTC. It translates to CASSPLPETGYNEQFF.

This chain connects TRBV3-1 (or the pseudogene TRBV3-2) to TRBJ1-4; TRBD1 agrees at 7 bases. V lost 4 bases to trimming and J lost 8 bases; unmatched junction nucleotides: 10. The CDR3 runs 15 residues. CDR1 and CDR2 (germline): LGHDT, YNNKEL (reference sequence). In nucleotides, the CDR3 is TGTGCCAGCAGCCGGGGAGAGGGGGCAGAGGAAAAACTGTTTTTT. This translates into CASSRGEGAEEKLFF.

V gene TRBV6-5 combines with J gene TRBJ2-5; TRBD2 agrees at 7 bases. The J segment lost 5 bases and the V segment lost 9 bases, leaving 0 bases of the junction unmatched. This CDR3 contains 10 residues. Germline V CDR1 and CDR2: MNHEY, SVGAGI. CDR3 bases: TGTGCCAGTAGCGGGGAGACCCAGTACTTC. Translation: CASSGETQYF.